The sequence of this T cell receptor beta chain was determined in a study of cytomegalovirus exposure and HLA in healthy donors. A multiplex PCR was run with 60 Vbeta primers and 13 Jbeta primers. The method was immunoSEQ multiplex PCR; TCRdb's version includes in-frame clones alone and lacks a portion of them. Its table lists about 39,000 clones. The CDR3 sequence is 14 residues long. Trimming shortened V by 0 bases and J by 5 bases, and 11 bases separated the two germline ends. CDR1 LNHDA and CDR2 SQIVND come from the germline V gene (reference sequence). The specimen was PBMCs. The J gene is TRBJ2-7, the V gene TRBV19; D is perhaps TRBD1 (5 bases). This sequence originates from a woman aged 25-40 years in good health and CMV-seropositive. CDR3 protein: CASSIDYRTHEQYF. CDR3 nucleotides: TGTGCCAGTAGTATAGACTACAGGACCCACGAGCAGTACTTC.